This TCR beta chain derives from a study of Graves' ophthalmopathy and Graves' hyperthyroidism. At the level of the study: Peripheral blood was gathered at the point of initial diagnosis, before any treatment started.

Beta-chain TCR CDR3 regions were amplified from RNA transcripts. Second-round multiplex PCR followed a first-round RT-PCR using HTBI primers. TCRdb itself ran the multiplex PCR reads through MiXCR, one entry per CDR3 protein. The sample has 150,000 or so distinct CDR3 sequences, about 40% seen once. The CDR3 covers 14 residues. Trimming shortened V by 7 bases and J by 4 bases, and 16 bases separated the two germline ends. The germline V gene has CDR1 SGHAT and CDR2 FQNNGV. Pregnancy or lactation, uncontrolled infections and other autoimmune diseases were grounds for excluding patients. Diagnosis relied on clinical symptoms, serum thyroxine, TRAb, thyroid ultrasound and orbital computed tomography. Many counts were recorded for this clonotype.

This receptor was obtained from a woman aged 40 to 50 with Graves' ophthalmopathy. The V call is TRBV11-2, the J call TRBJ1-2, with D perhaps TRBD1 (5 bases). The material sequenced was peripheral blood. For the CDR3, the DNA is TGTGCCAGCACCCCTGGAGTGACAGCCTATGGCTACACCTTC. It is translated as CASTPGVTAYGYTF.